This T cell receptor (beta chain) was recovered during a study of neoadjuvant anti-PD-1 for oral cavity cancer. Time point meaning: after neoadjuvant nivolumab, at surgical resection. The CDR3 has 13 amino acids. Per the germline V gene, CDR1 is SGHVS and CDR2 is FNYEAQ. This clone was counted only a few times. The junction shows a germline mismatch at one end, possibly a read error. TCRdb keeps only in-frame clones here, not all; method: immunoSEQ multiplex PCR. Of approximately 10,000 clones listed, roughly 64% were seen once; the top ten hold around 4.5%. The specimen comprised PBMCs, sampled after nivolumab (anti-PD-1) treatment. The TCR was taken from a person aged 35-80 years with oral cavity squamous cell carcinoma. V is TRBV7-6 and J is TRBJ1-1; D is ambiguous. The CDR3 region has the DNA TGTGCCAGCAGCTCCAGACAAAACAGTGAAGCTTTCTTT. Protein sequence: CASSSRQNSEAFF.